The sample holds a few counts of the clone carrying this TCR beta chain. This entry comes from a study of T-cell memory formation after mild COVID-19. Trimming took off 0 bases at V and 5 bases at J, with 11 bases between the two ends. The CDR3 is made up of 14 amino acids. CDR1 is LGHDT and CDR2 is YNNKEL in the germline V gene (reference sequence). A single record per CDR3 protein comes from TCRdb applying MiXCR to the 5' RACE reads. This sample has hundreds of thousands of distinct CDR3 sequences, with roughly 20% found just once. Specimen: PBMCs or a T cell subset sorted from them (not recorded which). The chain uses TRBV3-1 and TRBJ2-7, with D perhaps matching TRBD1 (6 bases). This TCR was sampled from an adult woman who had mild COVID-19 (a few samples of this study predate the infection). Cell type and time point are not known. CDR3 amino acids: CASSQEKGVDEQYF. As DNA, the CDR3 is TGTGCCAGCAGCCAAGAAAAGGGGGTGGACGAGCAGTACTTC.